This passage covers 12 T cell receptor beta chains from one sample sequenced in a study of OX40 agonist ivuxolimab in advanced cancers. TCRdb keeps only in-frame clones here, not all; method: immunoSEQ multiplex PCR. Among fewer than 50,000 clones, roughly 80% were seen once, and the ten largest hold roughly an eighth. Source: CD4+ or CD8+ T cells sorted from blood, taken in a trial of the OX40 agonist ivuxolimab. Receptors originate from an adult with an advanced solid tumor such as melanoma, head and neck, liver or kidney cancer.

CDR3 in amino acids: CASSPRDRLNTEAFF. The CDR3 DNA sequence: TGTGCCAGTAGTCCCCGGGACAGACTGAACACTGAAGCTTTCTTT. This chain uses TRBV19 with TRBJ1-1, with 7 bases identical to TRBD1. The ends lost 5 bases at V and 0 bases at J; junction bases unmatched: 6. The CDR3 has 15 residues. Germline V CDR1 and CDR2: LNHDA, SQIVND (reference sequence).

This chain uses TRBV5-1 with TRBJ2-3; possibly TRBD1 or TRBD2 for D (6 bases each). The CDR3 consists of 17 residues. V was shortened by 4 bases and J by 0 bases, with 18 bases between the two germline ends. The V gene's germline CDR1 is SGHRS and CDR2 YFSETQ. The CDR3: CASSPGAGRPSTDTQYF. CDR3 nucleotides: TGCGCCAGCAGCCCGGGGGCGGGACGGCCTAGCACAGATACGCAGTATTTT.

The chain couples TRBV7-2 to TRBJ1-1, with 12 bases that match TRBD1. Germline V gene lookup returns CDR1 SGHTA and CDR2 FQGNSA. The CDR3 length is 13 residues. Trimming at V came to 3 bases and at J to 10 bases, leaving 3 bases not matched to a gene. The CDR3 here is CASSLGTGGLAFF. The CDR3 bases are TGTGCCAGCAGCTTGGGGACAGGGGGCTTAGCTTTCTTT.

Turning to this clone: Additional DNA sequences in this sample encode the identical CDR3. The chain combines TRBV7-2 with TRBJ1-4; D is uncertain. CDR1 is SGHTA and CDR2 is FQGNSA in the germline V gene. This CDR3 contains 12 residues. Trimming shortened V by 5 bases and J by 6 bases, and 7 bases separated the two germline ends. This CDR3 reads CASSPPHEKLFF. CDR3 bases: TGTGCCAGCAGCCCCCCCCATGAAAAACTGTTTTTT.

The chain combines TRBV27 with TRBJ2-5, with a weak D call TRBD2 (6 bases). V dropped 5 bases and J dropped 5 bases, with 18 bases sitting between them. This CDR3 contains 15 residues. Germline V gives CDR1 MNHEY, CDR2 SMNVEV (reference sequence). CDR3 amino acids: CASSQRVNVGETQYF. CDR3 nucleotide sequence: TGTGCCAGCAGTCAGCGGGTCAACGTAGGGGAGACCCAGTACTTC.

V and J are TRBV7-8 and TRBJ2-1; a weak D match, TRBD2 (5 bases). Trimming removed 1 base from V and 7 bases from J, with 17 bases in between. CDR1 is SGHVS, CDR2 FQNEAQ, per germline. The CDR3 covers 16 residues. In nucleotides, the CDR3 is TGTGCCAGCAGCTTAGGAGGAGGCGCCGGCGGGAATGAGCAGTTCTTC. Encoded protein: CASSLGGGAGGNEQFF.

The rearrangement joins TRBV21-1 to TRBJ2-5. TRBV21-1 is labeled a pseudogene. This CDR3 spans 18 amino acids. The CDR3 nucleotides read TGTGCCAGCAGCAAAGGTGTCACAAGGGAACTTCCTCAAGAGACCCAGTACTTC. Its protein is CASSKGVTRELPQETQYF.

This clone appeared a single time. The V and J genes are TRBV2 and TRBJ2-5; D is ambiguous. Germline V gene sequence: CDR1 SNHLY, CDR2 FYNNEI. V shed 5 bases and J shed 5 bases, with 12 bases lying between them. The CDR3 consists of 13 residues. In nucleotides, the CDR3 is TGTGCCAGCAGTCCTTTCGTGGGGGAGACCCAGTACTTC. Translating it yields CASSPFVGETQYF.

The rearrangement uses TRBV7-9 and TRBJ2-1; TRBD1 or TRBD2 may be the D gene (5 bases each). Germline values: CDR1 SEHNR, CDR2 FQNEAQ (reference sequence). The length of the CDR3 is 16 residues. The V gene lost 5 bases and the J gene lost 9 bases, with 23 bases spanning the gap. The CDR3 DNA reads as TGTGCCAGCAGCGTCCAGGCGGGTGGAAGGGGCGCTGAGCAGTTCTTC. This translates into CASSVQAGGRGAEQFF.

There are a few counts of this clone. The gene calls are TRBV7-9 and TRBJ2-3, with 10 bases fitting TRBD2. The J segment lost 10 bases and the V segment lost 5 bases, leaving 3 bases of the junction unmatched. The CDR3 is 12 residues long. Germline V CDR1 and CDR2: SEHNR, FQNEAQ (reference sequence). The CDR3 region is CASSVGTSAQYF. The CDR3 DNA follows: TGTGCCAGCAGCGTAGGGACTAGCGCGCAGTATTTT.

The chain is built from TRBV4-3 and TRBJ2-7; 7 nucleotides agree with TRBD2. The germline CDR1 and CDR2 sequences are LGHNA and YSLEER. J gave up 1 base and V 4 bases, and 7 bases lay outside the gene matches. This CDR3 has 15 residues. CDR3 DNA sequence: TGCGCCAGCAGCCGGGGAGTCGGGAGGTCCTACGAGCAGTACTTC. Its translation is CASSRGVGRSYEQYF.

The chain recombines TRBV5-4 with TRBJ2-1; 12 nucleotides align to TRBD2. Germline assignment: CDR1 SGHNT and CDR2 YYREEE (reference sequence). J gave up 8 bases and V 4 bases, and 7 bases lay outside the gene matches. The CDR3 runs to 15 residues. The CDR3 loop is CASSLSSGRADEQFF. CDR3 in DNA: TGTGCCAGCAGCCTGTCTAGCGGGAGGGCAGATGAGCAGTTCTTC.